This T cell receptor (beta chain) is from a study of regulatory T cells in long-lasting Graves disease. Library construction for TCR beta used iRepertoire HTBI primers and Arm-PCR of CDR3 regions. MiXCR, run by TCRdb on the multiplex PCR reads, gives a single entry per CDR3 protein. The sample shows 600,000 to 650,000 distinct CDR3 sequences, approximately 15% of them seen only once. In germline, CDR1 is MDHEN, CDR2 SYDVKM. V gave up 1 base and J gave up 5 bases; unmatched junction bases: 7. This CDR3 has 16 residues. The time point: newly diagnosed GD, antithyroid drugs for less than 3 months. RNA extracted from PBMCs served as the sequencing template. Whole-study results and caveats: There were preferences for TRBV28, TRBJ1-2 and TRBJ2-5 in persistent disease.

This clonotype appeared many times. Its matching antigen is unknown. The sample was also linked to a second study, of T cells in Graves' hyperthyroidism and ophthalmopathy. That report notes: A first-round RT-PCR of the TCR CDR3 used the HTBI primer set.

The origin of this receptor is a woman aged 25-40 years with Graves disease. Source: peripheral blood mononuclear cells (PBMCs), taken at new diagnosis, from a patient treated with antithyroid drugs. V and J are TRBV28 and TRBJ1-5; TRBD1 agrees at 8 bases. The CDR3 reads CASSLYGQGKDQPQHF. CDR3 nucleotides: TGTGCCAGCAGTTTATACGGACAGGGTAAGGATCAGCCCCAGCATTTT.